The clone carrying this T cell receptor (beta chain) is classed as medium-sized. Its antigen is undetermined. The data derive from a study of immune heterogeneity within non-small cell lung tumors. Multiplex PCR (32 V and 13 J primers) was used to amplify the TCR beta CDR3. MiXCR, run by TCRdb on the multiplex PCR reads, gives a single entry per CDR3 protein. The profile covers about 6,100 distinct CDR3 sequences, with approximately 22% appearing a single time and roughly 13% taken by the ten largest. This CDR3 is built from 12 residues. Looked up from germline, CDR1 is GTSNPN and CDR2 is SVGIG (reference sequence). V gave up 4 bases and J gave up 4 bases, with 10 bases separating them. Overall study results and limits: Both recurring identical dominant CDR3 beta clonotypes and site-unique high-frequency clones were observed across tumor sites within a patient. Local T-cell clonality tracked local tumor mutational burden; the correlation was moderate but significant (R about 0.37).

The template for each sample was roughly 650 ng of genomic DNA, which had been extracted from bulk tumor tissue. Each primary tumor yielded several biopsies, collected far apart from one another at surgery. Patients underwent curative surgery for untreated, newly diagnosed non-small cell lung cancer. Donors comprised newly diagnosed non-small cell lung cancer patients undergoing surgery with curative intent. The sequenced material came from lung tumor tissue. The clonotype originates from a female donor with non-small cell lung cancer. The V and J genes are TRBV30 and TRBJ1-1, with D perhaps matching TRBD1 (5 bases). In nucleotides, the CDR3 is TGTGCCTGGATCGGGGGGGTCACTGAAGCTTTCTTT. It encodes CAWIGGVTEAFF.